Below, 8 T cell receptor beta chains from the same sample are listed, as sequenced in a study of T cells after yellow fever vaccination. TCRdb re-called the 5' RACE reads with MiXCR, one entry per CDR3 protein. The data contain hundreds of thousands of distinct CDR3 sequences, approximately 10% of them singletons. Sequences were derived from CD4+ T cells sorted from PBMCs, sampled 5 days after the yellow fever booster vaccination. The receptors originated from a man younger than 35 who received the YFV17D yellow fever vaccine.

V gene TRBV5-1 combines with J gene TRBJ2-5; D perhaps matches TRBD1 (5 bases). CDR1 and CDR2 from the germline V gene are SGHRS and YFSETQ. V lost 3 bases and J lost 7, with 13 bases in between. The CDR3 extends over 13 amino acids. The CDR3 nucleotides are TGCGCCAGCAGCTGGACCGACCAGGGGACCCAGTACTTC. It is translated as CASSWTDQGTQYF.

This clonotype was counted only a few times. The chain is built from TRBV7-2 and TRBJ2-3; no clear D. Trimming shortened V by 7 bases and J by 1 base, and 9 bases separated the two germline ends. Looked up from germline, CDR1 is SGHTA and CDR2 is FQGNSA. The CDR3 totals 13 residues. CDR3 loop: CASTPGRTDTQYF. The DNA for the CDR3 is TGTGCCAGCACCCCTGGTCGCACAGATACGCAGTATTTT. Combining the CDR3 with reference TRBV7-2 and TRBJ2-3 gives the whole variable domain GAGVSQSPSNKVTEKGKDVELRCDPISGHTALYWYRQSLGQGLEFLIYFQGNSAPDKSGLPSDRFSAERTGGSVSTLTIQRTQQEDSAVYLCASTPGRTDTQYFGPGTRLTVL.

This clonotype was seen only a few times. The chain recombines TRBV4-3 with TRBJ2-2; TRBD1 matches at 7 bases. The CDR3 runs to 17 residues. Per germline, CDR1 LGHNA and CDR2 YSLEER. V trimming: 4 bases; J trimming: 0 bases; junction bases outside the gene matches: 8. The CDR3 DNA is TGCGCCAGCAGCCCTCGGGACAGCTGGTCGAACACCGGGGAGCTGTTTTTT. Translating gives CASSPRDSWSNTGELFF.

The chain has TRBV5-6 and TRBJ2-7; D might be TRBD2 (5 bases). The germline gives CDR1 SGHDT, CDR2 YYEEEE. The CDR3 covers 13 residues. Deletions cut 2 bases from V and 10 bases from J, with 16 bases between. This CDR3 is CASSFSRLRGQYV. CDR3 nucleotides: TGTGCCAGCAGCTTTTCCAGACTACGAGGTCAGTACGTC.

CDR3 sequence reads: CASSFQAGNSPLHF. The CDR3 DNA sequence: TGTGCCAGCAGTTTTCAGGCGGGGAATTCACCCCTCCACTTT. The V gene is TRBV27, the J gene TRBJ1-6; D unresolved. The CDR3 runs 14 residues. Germline-derived CDR1 and CDR2 are MNHEY and SMNVEV (reference sequence). The ends were cut back, 3 bases at V and 7 bases at J, with 10 bases in the middle.

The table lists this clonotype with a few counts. CDR3 sequence reads: CASRPLGTGGTETQYF. CDR3 coding DNA: TGTGCCAGTAGACCCCTGGGGACAGGGGGGACGGAGACCCAGTACTTC. The V gene is TRBV19, the J gene TRBJ2-5; 11 bases fit TRBD1. The CDR3 loop spans 16 amino acids. J was trimmed by 5 bases and V by 6 bases; bases with no gene match: 11. CDR1 and CDR2 (germline): LNHDA, SQIVND (reference sequence).

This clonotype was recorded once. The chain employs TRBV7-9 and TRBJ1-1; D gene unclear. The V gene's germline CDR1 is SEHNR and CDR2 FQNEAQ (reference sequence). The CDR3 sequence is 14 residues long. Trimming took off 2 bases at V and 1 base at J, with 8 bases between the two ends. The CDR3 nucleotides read TGTGCCAGCAGCTTAATCGATCAGAACACTGAAGCTTTCTTT. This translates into CASSLIDQNTEAFF. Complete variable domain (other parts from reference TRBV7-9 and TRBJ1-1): DTGVSQNPRHKITKRGQNVTFRCDPISEHNRLYWYRQTLGQGPEFLTYFQNEAQLEKSRLLSDRFSAERPKGSFSTLEIQRTEQGDSAMYLCASSLIDQNTEAFFGQGTRLTVV.

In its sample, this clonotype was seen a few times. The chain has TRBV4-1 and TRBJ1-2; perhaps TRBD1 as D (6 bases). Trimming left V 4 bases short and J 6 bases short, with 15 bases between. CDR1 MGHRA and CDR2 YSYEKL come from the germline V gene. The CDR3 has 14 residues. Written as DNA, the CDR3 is TGCGCCAGCAGCCCCCAAGGGGGTTTTGATGGCTACACCTTC. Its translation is CASSPQGGFDGYTF.